This TCR beta chain was identified during a study of blood T cell repertoires in COVID-19 (dated by TCRdb to between 2020 and 2021). In the study overall: Collaborator samples came from the United States, Italy and Spain and covered acute and convalescent phases of COVID-19. A de-identified subject ID, COVID-19 status, age in years and sex were almost always included in the sample metadata. Where available, HLA class I and class II types were taken from metadata supplied by the sample provider and were not determined by assay-based typing. The material from the prospective study consisted of cDNA or gDNA derived from T cells, B-cell-depleted T cells, or PBMCs. Subjects who had been exposed to COVID-19, were actively infected with it, or had recovered from it provided the deeply sampled blood TCRbeta repertoires that made up the dataset. The repertoires were made available in a free public database intended to serve as a resource for research on the immune response to SARS-CoV-2. The samples were drawn from the first 160 participants of the ongoing ImmuneRACE study and from roughly 1,300 subjects provided by 6 global collaborators. Overall results and qualifications from the work: Clinical and demographic metadata were provided uncurated, with the amount varying by source and participant.

TCRbeta CDR3 regions were amplified from genomic DNA using the immunoSEQ Assay, a bias-controlled multiplex PCR. The authors processed their data as follows. Within the assay, amplification of reference gene primers was used to estimate how many nucleated cells each sample contained. To quantify the absolute abundance of each unique TCRbeta CDR3 rearrangement, sequence reads were collapsed and filtered. For each sample, productive Simpson clonality was calculated as the square root of Simpson's diversity index over productive rearrangements. The immuneACCESS repertoire file appears here via TCRdb, limited to in-frame rearrangements. These files lack a portion of the clones; in checked studies, under half of the deficit traces to unresolved V genes, and the cause of the others is not known. V and J calls and clone size are as listed in that table; D and trimming were resolved from the DNA. The sample contains about 74,000 clones, roughly 84% of them found a single time. The top ten hold around 2.8% of the sample.

From the cysteine up to the phenylalanine, the CDR3 has a length of 13 residues. The only DNA kept is the CDR3, 39 bases in frame from the first base. The trim is 2 bases for V and 6 bases for J, with a gap of 8 bases between the germline ends. According to the germline V gene, CDR1 reads MNHNS and CDR2 reads SASEGT. Worth noting for this clone: Its antigen remains unidentified. No much larger clonotype is one base removed from it; base qualities were not supplied.

The collaborating institutions used their own protocols to collect whole blood in K2EDTA tubes. For TCRbeta analysis, collaborator samples were shipped as frozen whole blood, as isolated PBMCs, or as DNA extracted from either sample type. The rearranged chain carries TRBV6-1 and TRBJ1-5, and possibly TRBD1, on 5 matching bases. The clonotype comes from a man in his 70s with active or convalescent COVID-19. The sequenced material came from peripheral blood. The CDR3 loop reads CASSEMGGQPQHF. Here is the DNA: TGTGCCAGCAGTGAAATGGGGGGTCAGCCCCAGCATTTT.